This T cell receptor (beta chain) derives from a study of PD-1 blockade in classical Hodgkin lymphoma. As for the study in general: Intravenous delivery of nivolumab at 3 mg/kg to patients occurred every 2 weeks.

The repertoire was sequenced with immunoSEQ multiplex PCR; TCRdb's copy has only in-frame clones and lacks some. Of fewer than 55,000 clones listed, approximately 78% are singletons. This clone was seen more than once but under ten times. The antigen remains undetermined. Study results and limitations: A reduction in baseline TCR diversity was reportedly seen in newly diagnosed patients relative to healthy donors. Significantly greater TCR diversity emerged by C4D1 in CD4+ cells but not CD8+ cells.

Time point given: cycle 4 day 1 (C4D1), after more than five weeks of nivolumab. All patients experienced relapse after autologous stem cell transplantation, and brentuximab vedotin exposure was variable. Trimming took off 2 bases at V and 7 bases at J, with 11 bases between the two ends. Germline CDR1 KGHSH, CDR2 LQKENI. The CDR3 has 14 amino acids. The chain joins TRBV18 to TRBJ1-4, with D perhaps matching TRBD1 (5 bases). This sequence was found in a human donor with classical Hodgkin lymphoma. Source: peripheral blood mononuclear cells (PBMCs), taken before the fourth cycle of nivolumab. The chain's CDR3 is CASSPGDGFEKLFF. CDR3 nucleotides: TGTGCCAGCTCACCAGGGGACGGGTTTGAAAAACTGTTTTTT.